This T cell receptor (beta chain) was captured by sequencing in a study of identical twins. Concerning this clonotype: The antigen is unknown.

Every sampled donor was Caucasian and healthy. Per the germline V gene, CDR1 is SGHDT and CDR2 is YYEEEE. J gave up 0 bases and V 2 bases, and 9 bases lay outside the gene matches. The CDR3 runs 17 residues. Study observations and caveats: Interpretation of the results relied on cross-sectional statistical analysis and not on following the same donors. Among beta out-of-frame sequences, excess sharing between twins appeared weaker. It was possible that invariant MAIT and iNKT cells partly confounded the zero-insertion analyses.

TCRdb reprocessed the 5' RACE reads with MiXCR, giving one entry per CDR3 protein. Among roughly 250,000 distinct CDR3 sequences, around 15% were seen once, and the ten largest hold 8.8%. The V gene is TRBV5-6, the J gene TRBJ2-7; 9 bases match TRBD1. The clonotype originates from a woman aged 18-29 years in good health. Input material: memory (CD45RO+) T cells sorted from blood. The CDR3 protein is CASSFLDRGWISYEQYF. The DNA of the CDR3 is TGTGCCAGCAGCTTCCTTGACAGGGGGTGGATCTCCTACGAGCAGTACTTC.